This TCR beta chain was identified during a study of cytomegalovirus exposure and HLA in healthy donors. General study points: Later genetic work tied a missense DCLRE1C variant to beta-chain V and J trimming.

Germline V lookup: CDR1 SGHRS, CDR2 YFSETQ. Unmatched junction bases numbered 8, after V lost 5 bases and J lost 4 bases. CDR3 length equals 14 residues. This clone was seen a single time. Its antigen is unidentified. The PCR made use of 60 Vbeta and 13 Jbeta primers. Clones were sequenced by immunoSEQ multiplex PCR, and TCRdb holds only the in-frame ones, with some missing. The repertoire has about 64,000 clones, over 75% of them found once; the top ten carry 5%. This receptor was taken from a male donor in good health and CMV-seropositive. What was sequenced was PBMCs. The chain employs TRBV5-1 and TRBJ2-5; TRBD1 agrees at 7 bases. CDR3 protein: CASSSEQGRETQYF. As DNA, the CDR3 is TGCGCCAGCAGTTCCGAACAGGGGAGAGAGACCCAGTACTTC.